Listed here are 9 T cell receptor beta chains from one sample, sequenced in a study of CD8 T cells in Susac syndrome. The authors reverse transcribed about 0.5 to 1 ug RNA with random hexamers. A single record per CDR3 protein comes from TCRdb applying MiXCR to the immunoSEQ multiplex PCR reads. The sample has about 120,000 distinct CDR3 sequences, roughly 94% seen once. Sequenced sample: CD4+ T cells from PBMCs. These receptor sequences come from a human donor with multiple sclerosis.

This chain joins TRBV12-3 or TRBV12-4 and TRBJ1-1, with TRBD1 identical over 7 bases. V dropped 6 bases and J dropped 6; count of bases not matched to a gene: 7. The CDR3 spans 13 residues. CDR3 coding DNA: TGTGCCAGCAGCGACAGGGAGAGTGCTGAAGCTTTCTTT. It translates to CASSDRESAEAFF.

The chain uses TRBV18 and TRBJ2-5, with 9 bases fitting TRBD1. This CDR3 is 14 amino acids long. In germline, CDR1 is KGHSH, CDR2 LQKENI. V was pared by 3 bases and J by 4 bases, with 3 bases of the junction left unmatched. Here the CDR3 DNA reads TGTGCCAGCTCACCGTGGACAGGGGCAGAGACCCAGTACTTC. Its protein product is CASSPWTGAETQYF.

The J gene is TRBJ1-5, the V gene TRBV5-1; D not certain. V lost 4 bases, J lost 9 bases, and 17 bases lay in between. Germline CDR1 and CDR2: SGHRS and YFSETQ. This CDR3 is built from 14 residues. As DNA, the CDR3 is TGCGCCAGCAGCGAGTCCCCCTTAATGGCGCCCCAGCATTTT. This sequence encodes CASSESPLMAPQHF.

V and J are TRBV7-2 and TRBJ1-2, with 7 bases aligning to TRBD1. Per germline, CDR1 SGHTA and CDR2 FQGNSA. The CDR3 contains 16 residues. Germline trimming cut 3 bases from V and 0 bases from J; bases unmatched to any gene: 7. The DNA of the CDR3 is TGTGCCAGCAGCTTCCCCGGGACAGCTGCTAACTATGGCTACACCTTC. This translates into CASSFPGTAANYGYTF.

V and J are TRBV7-9 and TRBJ2-2; D might be TRBD1 (5 bases). The CDR3 contains 14 residues. V was clipped by 9 bases and J by 0 bases, with 11 bases between them. Germline V gene lookup returns CDR1 SEHNR and CDR2 FQNEAQ (reference sequence). The CDR3 DNA reads TGTGCCAGAGAGACAGTTCCGAACACCGGGGAGCTGTTTTTT. Encoded protein: CARETVPNTGELFF.

This rearrangement joins TRBV5-4 to TRBJ1-1, with 7 bases fitting TRBD1. V shed 2 bases and J 5 bases; nucleotides not matched to a gene: 3. The CDR3 has 13 amino acids. Germline V CDR1 and CDR2: SGHNT, YYREEE (reference sequence). CDR3 residues: CASSFYRGTEAFF. The CDR3 nucleotides read TGTGCCAGCAGCTTTTACAGGGGTACTGAAGCTTTCTTT.

The rearrangement uses TRBV28 and TRBJ2-1; the D gene is possibly TRBD2 (6 bases). Germline V lookup: CDR1 MDHEN, CDR2 SYDVKM. The CDR3 sequence is 14 residues long. V was clipped by 3 bases and J by 7 bases, with 13 bases between them. CDR3 protein: CASSLASVENEQFF. The CDR3 DNA follows: TGTGCCAGCAGTTTGGCTAGCGTAGAAAATGAGCAGTTCTTC.

The chain combines TRBV18 with TRBJ2-6; TRBD1 or TRBD2 may be the D gene (5 bases each). Trimming took off 3 bases at V and 4 bases at J, with 16 bases between the two ends. Germline CDR1 reads KGHSH; CDR2 reads LQKENI. There are 17 residues in the CDR3. The CDR3 is CASSPPGRLAGANVLTF. As DNA, the CDR3 is TGTGCCAGCTCACCTCCGGGACGGCTAGCCGGGGCCAACGTCCTGACTTTC.

This clonotype was seen once. The gene calls are TRBV6-5 and TRBJ1-6, with D possibly being TRBD1 (6 bases). The V end was cut by 6 bases, the J end by 6 bases, with 15 bases between. Germline V gene lookup returns CDR1 MNHEY and CDR2 SVGAGI. This CDR3 is 15 amino acids long. CDR3 nucleotide sequence: TGTGCCAGCAGGACCGACAGGTCGTCTAATTCACCCCTCCACTTT. It yields the protein CASRTDRSSNSPLHF.